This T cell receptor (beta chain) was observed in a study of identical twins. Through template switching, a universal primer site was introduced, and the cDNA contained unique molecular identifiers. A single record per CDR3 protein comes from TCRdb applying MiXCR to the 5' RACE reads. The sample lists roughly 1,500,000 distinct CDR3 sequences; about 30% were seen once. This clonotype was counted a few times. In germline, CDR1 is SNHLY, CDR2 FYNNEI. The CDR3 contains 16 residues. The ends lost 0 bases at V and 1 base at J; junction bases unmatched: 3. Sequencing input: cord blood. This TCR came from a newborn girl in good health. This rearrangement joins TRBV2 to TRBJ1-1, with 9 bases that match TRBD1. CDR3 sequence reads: CASSEAGQGSNTEAFF. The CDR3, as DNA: TGTGCCAGCAGTGAAGCTGGACAGGGGTCGAACACTGAAGCTTTCTTT.